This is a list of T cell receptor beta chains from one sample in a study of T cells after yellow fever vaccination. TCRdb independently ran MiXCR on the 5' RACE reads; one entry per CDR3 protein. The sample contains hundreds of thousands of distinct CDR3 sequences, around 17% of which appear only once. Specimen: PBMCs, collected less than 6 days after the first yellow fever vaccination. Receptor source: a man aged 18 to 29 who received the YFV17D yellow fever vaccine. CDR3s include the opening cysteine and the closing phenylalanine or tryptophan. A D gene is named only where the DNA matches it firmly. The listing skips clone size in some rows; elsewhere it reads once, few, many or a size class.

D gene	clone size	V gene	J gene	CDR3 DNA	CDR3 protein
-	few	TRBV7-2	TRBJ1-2	TGTGCCAGCAGCCTCACCGTGATCAGGGGCCGAGGCTACACCTTC	CASSLTVIRGRGYTF
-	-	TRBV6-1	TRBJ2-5	TGTGCCAGCAGCCTCTGGGGACCAGACCAAGAGACCCAGTACTTC	CASSLWGPDQETQYF
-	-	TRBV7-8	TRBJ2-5	TGTGCCAGCAGCTCAGCGGGTTGGCGGCCCTTAGAGACCCAGTACTTC	CASSSAGWRPLETQYF
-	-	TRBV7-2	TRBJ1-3	TGTGCCGTCGGGCCTATCAGGGGAAACACCATATATTTT	CAVGPIRGNTIYF
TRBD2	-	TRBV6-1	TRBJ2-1	TGTGCCAGCAGACTGGGACCGGGACTAGAGCAGTTCTTC	CASRLGPGLEQFF
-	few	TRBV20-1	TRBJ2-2	TGCAGTGCTAGAGAAATGGCCGACGGGGAGCTGTTTTTT	CSAREMADGELFF
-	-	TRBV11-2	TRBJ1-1	TGTGCCAGCAGCTTAGAGGCCCTAGGAGCATACGACACTGAAGCTTTCTTT	CASSLEALGAYDTEAFF
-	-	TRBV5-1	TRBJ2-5	TGCGCCAGCAGCTTCAGAAGGGTCCAGTACTTC	CASSFRRVQYF
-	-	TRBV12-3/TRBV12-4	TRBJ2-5	TGTGCCAGCAGTTTAAATCTCGGGGAGACCCAGTACTTC	CASSLNLGETQYF
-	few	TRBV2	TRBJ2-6	TGTGCCAGCAGTGAAGGTTGGGTCTCTGGGGCCAACGTCCTGACTTTC	CASSEGWVSGANVLTF
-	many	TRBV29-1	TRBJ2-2	TGCAGCGTTGTATGGGGGCAGACTCACACCGGGGAGCTGTTTTTT	CSVVWGQTHTGELFF
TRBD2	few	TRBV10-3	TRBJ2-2	TGTGCCATCAGTGAGCGGACTAGAAGCACCGGGGAGCTGTTTTTT	CAISERTRSTGELFF
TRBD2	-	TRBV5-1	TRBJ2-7	TGCGCCAGCAGCTTTCTAGCGGGGTCCTACTACGAGCAGTACTTC	CASSFLAGSYYEQYF
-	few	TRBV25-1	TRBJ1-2	TGTGCCAGCAGTAATACGCGGGGCTACACCTTC	CASSNTRGYTF
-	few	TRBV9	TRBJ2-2	TGTGCCAGCAGCGTGACCCGGGACGGAAAGACCGGGGAGCTGTTTTTT	CASSVTRDGKTGELFF
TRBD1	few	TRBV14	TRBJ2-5	TGTGCCAGCAACAGGGGCACCAAAGAGACCCAGTACTTC	CASNRGTKETQYF
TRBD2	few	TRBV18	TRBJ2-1	TGTGCCAGCTCACTCCTAACATCAGCGGGGGCATGGAATGAGCAGTTCTTC	CASSLLTSAGAWNEQFF
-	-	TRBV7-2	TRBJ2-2	TGTGCCAGCAGCATAATAGGAAGGACCGGGGAGCTGTTTTTT	CASSIIGRTGELFF
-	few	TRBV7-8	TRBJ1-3	TGTGCCAGCAGCCCACGGGGGGGGGAACTCTCTGGAAACACCATATATTTT	CASSPRGGELSGNTIYF
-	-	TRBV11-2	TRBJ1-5	TGTGCCAGCAGCTTAATGGGCCGGGGCAATCAGCCCCAGCATTTT	CASSLMGRGNQPQHF
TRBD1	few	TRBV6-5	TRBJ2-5	TGTGCCAGCAGTTACGCTCAGGGGGCAGGGACCCAGTACTTC	CASSYAQGAGTQYF
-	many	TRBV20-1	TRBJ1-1	TGCAGTGCTCTCGGCGGGAACACTGAAGCTTTCTTT	CSALGGNTEAFF
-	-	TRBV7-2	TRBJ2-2	TGTGCCAGCAGCGCCGGGGCCGTCACCGGGGAGCTGTTTTTT	CASSAGAVTGELFF
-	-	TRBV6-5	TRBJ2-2	TGTGCCAGCAGTTACTCGTACGCCGGGGAGCTGTTTTTT	CASSYSYAGELFF
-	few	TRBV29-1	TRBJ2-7	TGCAGCGTTGAAGATACGGCCTACGAGCAGTACTTC	CSVEDTAYEQYF
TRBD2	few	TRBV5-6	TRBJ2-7	TGTGCCAGCAGCTCAGCGGGGCACCCCTACGAGCAGTACTTC	CASSSAGHPYEQYF
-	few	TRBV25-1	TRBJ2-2	TGTGCCCCGGAAGGACCGAACACCGGGGAGCTGTTTTTT	CAPEGPNTGELFF
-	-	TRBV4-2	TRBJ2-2	TGTGCCAGCAGCCAAGGCCGGGGGCGCGGAACCGGGGAGCTGTTTTTT	CASSQGRGRGTGELFF
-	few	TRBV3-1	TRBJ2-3	TGTGCCAGCAGCCCCCCTTACGGGATACCAGATACGCAGTATTTT	CASSPPYGIPDTQYF
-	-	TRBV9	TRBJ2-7	TGTGCCAGCAGCGTAGAGGAGGGATCCTACGAGCAGTACTTC	CASSVEEGSYEQYF
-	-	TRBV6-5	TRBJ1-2	TGTGCCAGCAGTTACGATGGTGGGGCTAACTATGGCTACACCTTC	CASSYDGGANYGYTF
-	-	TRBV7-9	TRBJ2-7	TGTGCCAGCAGCTTATGGCTTTCCGGGGCCTACGAGCAGTACTTC	CASSLWLSGAYEQYF
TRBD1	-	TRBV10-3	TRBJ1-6	TGTGCCATCAGTTCTAGGACAGGGAACTCACCCCTCCACTTT	CAISSRTGNSPLHF
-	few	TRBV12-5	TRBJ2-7	TGTGCTAGTGGTTTAACCCGCCGTCCGTTCTCCTACGAGCAGTACTTC	CASGLTRRPFSYEQYF
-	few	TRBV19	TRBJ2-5	TGTGCCAGTAGTAGGTGGAACCGGCAAGAGACCCAGTACTTC	CASSRWNRQETQYF
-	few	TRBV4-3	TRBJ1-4	TGCGCCAGCAGCCAAGACCCGTCCTTTAATGAAAAACTGTTTTTT	CASSQDPSFNEKLFF
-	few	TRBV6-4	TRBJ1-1	TGTGCCAGCAGTGACTCGGTAAACACTGAAGCTTTCTTT	CASSDSVNTEAFF
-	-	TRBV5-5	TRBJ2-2	TGTGCCAGCAGCTTTGGAGGGCAGATCGGGGAGCTGTTTTTT	CASSFGGQIGELFF
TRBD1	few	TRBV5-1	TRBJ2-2	TGCGCCAGCGCGATACAGGGGGTCACCGGGGAGCTGTTTTTT	CASAIQGVTGELFF
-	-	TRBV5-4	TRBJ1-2	TGTGCCAGCAGCTTGGTTGGGGGTGAAGCCTATGGCTACACCTTC	CASSLVGGEAYGYTF
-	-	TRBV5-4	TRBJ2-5	TGTGCCAGCAGCTTGGCCCCCCCAGAGACCCAGTACTTC	CASSLAPPETQYF
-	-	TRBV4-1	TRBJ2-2	TGCGCCAGCAGCCACCCCGCGCACCTTGCGGGCACCGGGGAGCTGTTTTTT	CASSHPAHLAGTGELFF
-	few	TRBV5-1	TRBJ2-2	TGCGCCAGCAGCTTCCAGACCGCGAACACCGGGGAGCTGTTTTTT	CASSFQTANTGELFF
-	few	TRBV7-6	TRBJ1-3	TGTGCCAGCAGCTCGGGGCAGACAAGTGGAAACACCATATATTTT	CASSSGQTSGNTIYF
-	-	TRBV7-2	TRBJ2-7	TGTGCCAGCAGCCCAACAGGCGGTGTTAGCTCCTACGAGCAGTACTTC	CASSPTGGVSSYEQYF